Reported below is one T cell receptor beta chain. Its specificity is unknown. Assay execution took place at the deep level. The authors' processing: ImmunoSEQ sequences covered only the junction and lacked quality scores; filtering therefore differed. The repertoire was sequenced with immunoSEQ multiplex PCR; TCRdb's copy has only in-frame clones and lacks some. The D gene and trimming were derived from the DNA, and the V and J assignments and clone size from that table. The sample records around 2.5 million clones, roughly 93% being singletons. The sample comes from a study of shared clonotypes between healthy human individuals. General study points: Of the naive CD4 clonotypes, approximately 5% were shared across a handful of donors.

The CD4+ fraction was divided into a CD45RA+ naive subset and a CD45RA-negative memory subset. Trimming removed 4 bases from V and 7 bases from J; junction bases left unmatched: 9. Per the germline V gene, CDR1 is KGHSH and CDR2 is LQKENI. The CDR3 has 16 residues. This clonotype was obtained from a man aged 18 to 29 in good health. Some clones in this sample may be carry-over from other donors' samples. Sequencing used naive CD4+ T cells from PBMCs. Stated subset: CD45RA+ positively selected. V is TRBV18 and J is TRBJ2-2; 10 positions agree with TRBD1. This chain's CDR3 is CASSRQGALVFGELFF. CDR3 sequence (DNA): TGTGCCAGCTCACGACAGGGGGCATTGGTCTTCGGGGAGCTGTTTTTT.